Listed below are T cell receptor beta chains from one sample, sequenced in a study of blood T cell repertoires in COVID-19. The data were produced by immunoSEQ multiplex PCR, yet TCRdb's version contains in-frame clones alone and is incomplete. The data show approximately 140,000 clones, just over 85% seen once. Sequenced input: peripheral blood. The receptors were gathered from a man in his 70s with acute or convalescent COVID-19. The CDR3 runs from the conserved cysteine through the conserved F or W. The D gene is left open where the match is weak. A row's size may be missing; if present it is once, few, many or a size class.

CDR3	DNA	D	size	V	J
CASSQQGAINEQFF	TGTGCCAGCAGCCAACAGGGGGCCATCAATGAGCAGTTCTTC	TRBD1	.	TRBV6-4	TRBJ2-1
CASTEGPYNEQFF	TGTGCCAGCACCGAGGGTCCATACAATGAGCAGTTCTTC	.	once	TRBV2	TRBJ2-1
CATSRDRETSEDDTQYF	TGTGCCACCAGCAGAGATCGGGAGACTAGCGAGGATGATACGCAGTATTTT	TRBD2	.	TRBV15	TRBJ2-3
CASSPLAGRTGELFF	TGTGCCAGCAGCCCACTAGCGGGACGCACCGGGGAGCTGTTTTTT	TRBD2	.	TRBV5-8	TRBJ2-2
CASSQEAHAGRGLDTQYF	TGCGCCAGCAGCCAAGAGGCACACGCGGGCAGGGGGCTTGATACGCAGTATTTT	TRBD1	.	TRBV4-3	TRBJ2-3
CASSLLTTGGWTEAFF	TGCGCCAGCAGCTTACTGACTACAGGGGGTTGGACTGAAGCTTTCTTT	TRBD1	.	TRBV5-1	TRBJ1-1
CSVGLTGAHCTF	TGCAGCGTGGGCCTGACAGGGGCACACTGCACCTTC	TRBD1	.	TRBV29-1	TRBJ1-2
CASSLASAGDRYEQYF	TGTGCCAGCAGCTTAGCGTCAGCGGGAGACAGATACGAGCAGTACTTC	TRBD2	.	TRBV7-6	TRBJ2-7
CASSTAGGRSVLTF	TGTGCCAGCAGTACCGCGGGAGGAAGGTCCGTCCTGACTTTC	TRBD2	few	TRBV6-2/TRBV6-3	TRBJ2-6
CASNSLDGTSMTEGQPQHF	TGTGCCAGCAACTCTCTCGACGGGACTTCCATGACCGAAGGGCAGCCCCAGCATTTT	.	.	TRBV28	TRBJ1-5
CATSDLVTPNTGELFF	TGTGCCACCAGTGATTTGGTGACACCGAACACCGGGGAGCTGTTTTTT	.	.	TRBV24-1	TRBJ2-2
CSASPGGVYEQYF	TGCAGTGCTAGTCCGGGGGGCGTGTACGAGCAGTACTTC	.	.	TRBV20-1	TRBJ2-7
CASSELASYEQYF	TGTGCCAGCAGTGAATTAGCCTCCTACGAGCAGTACTTC	.	.	TRBV2	TRBJ2-7
CASAGGRYEQYF	TGTGCCAGCGCAGGCGGGCGGTACGAGCAGTACTTC	.	once	TRBV7-9	TRBJ2-7
CASSRTGGFEKLFF	TGTGCCAGCAGTAGGACAGGGGGCTTTGAAAAACTGTTTTTT	TRBD1	.	TRBV27	TRBJ1-4
CATSEGGRGGTQYF	TGTGCCACCAGTGAGGGTGGCAGGGGTGGAACCCAGTACTTC	.	.	TRBV24-1	TRBJ2-5
CASIMPGSSAVF	TGTGCCAGCATCATGCCCGGGTCATCCGCCGTTTTT	.	.	TRBV28	TRBJ1-4
CASSLASPKETQYF	TGTGCCAGCAGCTTAGCATCCCCAAAAGAGACCCAGTACTTC	.	.	TRBV11-2	TRBJ2-5
CASSVVGTSGKETQYF	TGTGCCAGCAGCGTAGTAGGGACTAGCGGGAAAGAGACCCAGTACTTC	TRBD2	.	TRBV9	TRBJ2-5
CASSRQYEQYF	TGTGCCAGCAGTCGACAGTACGAGCAGTACTTC	.	.	TRBV2	TRBJ2-7
CASSSLDRDYGYTF	TGTGCCAGCAGTTCCCTGGACAGGGACTATGGCTACACCTTC	TRBD1	.	TRBV27	TRBJ1-2
CASSVQGWGYTF	TGTGCCAGCAGCGTACAGGGTTGGGGCTACACCTTC	.	.	TRBV7-9	TRBJ1-2
CATRQSSGNTIYF	TGTGCCACCAGACAGAGCTCTGGAAACACCATATATTTT	.	.	TRBV15	TRBJ1-3
CASSQERGSGLSYEQYF	TGCGCCAGCAGCCAAGAAAGGGGTAGCGGCCTTTCCTACGAGCAGTACTTC	.	once	TRBV4-3	TRBJ2-7
CASTRETGTDTQYF	TGTGCCAGCACGAGGGAGACGGGGACAGATACGCAGTATTTT	.	.	TRBV28	TRBJ2-3
CAWARGGNQPQHF	TGTGCCTGGGCCAGGGGAGGCAATCAGCCCCAGCATTTT	.	.	TRBV30	TRBJ1-5
CASSQTAGTGGAYGYTF	TGTGCCAGCAGCCAGACCGCCGGGACAGGGGGCGCTTATGGCTACACCTTC	TRBD1	.	TRBV14	TRBJ1-2
CASSWGRDTEAFF	TGTGCCAGCAGTTGGGGCAGGGACACTGAAGCTTTCTTT	.	.	TRBV6-2/TRBV6-3	TRBJ1-1
CASSPGVAANRPQYF	TGTGCCAGTAGCCCAGGGGTCGCGGCTAATCGTCCCCAGTACTTC	.	.	TRBV19	TRBJ2-5
CASSFTRLAGVTDTQYF	TGTGCCAGCAGTTTTACCCGACTAGCGGGAGTCACAGATACGCAGTATTTT	TRBD2	.	TRBV27	TRBJ2-3
CASSSLAGRYYEQFF	TGTGCCAGCAGCTCCTTAGCGGGGCGTTATTATGAGCAGTTCTTC	TRBD2	.	TRBV7-9	TRBJ2-1
CASSLGVDEQYF	TGTGCCAGCAGCTTGGGAGTAGACGAGCAGTACTTC	.	.	TRBV5-5	TRBJ2-7
CASKPGSTDTQYF	TGTGCCAGTAAACCGGGTAGCACAGATACGCAGTATTTT	.	.	TRBV19	TRBJ2-3
CASTAAGRGSYEQYF	TGTGCCAGCACCGCTGCGGGGAGGGGTTCCTACGAGCAGTACTTC	TRBD2	.	TRBV3-1/TRBV3-2	TRBJ2-7
CASSVGWGDEQYF	TGTGCCAGCAGCGTAGGCTGGGGGGACGAGCAGTACTTC	.	few	TRBV9	TRBJ2-7
CSVARRGLKPGTTFGGDEQFF	TGCAGCGTTGCGAGGAGGGGACTAAAACCCGGGACAACTTTCGGAGGGGATGAGCAGTTCTTC	.	.	TRBV29-1	TRBJ2-1
CASSRTDSYEQYF	TGTGCCAGCTCACGGACAGACTCCTACGAGCAGTACTTC	.	.	TRBV18	TRBJ2-7
CASSEGRQGFKAFF	TGTGCCAGCAGTGAGGGTCGACAGGGGTTTAAAGCTTTCTTT	TRBD1	.	TRBV2	TRBJ1-1
CASRPGLANTGELFF	TGTGCCAGCAGACCGGGACTAGCGAACACCGGGGAGCTGTTTTTT	TRBD2	.	TRBV7-9	TRBJ2-2
CASSLRRGETQYF	TGTGCCAGCAGCTTAAGGAGGGGAGAGACCCAGTACTTC	.	.	TRBV7-3	TRBJ2-5
CASSYRGLNTEAFF	TGTGCCAGCAGTTACAGGGGTTTGAACACTGAAGCTTTCTTT	TRBD1	.	TRBV7-2	TRBJ1-1
CASSQDFPGTTYEQYF	TGCGCCAGCAGCCAAGATTTCCCGGGGACTACCTACGAGCAGTACTTC	TRBD2	many	TRBV4-1	TRBJ2-7
CASSYGTHHGNTIYF	TGTGCCAGCAGTTACGGCACCCACCACGGAAACACCATATATTTT	.	.	TRBV6-5	TRBJ1-3
CASSPMLAGGSYNEQFF	TGTGCCAGCTCACCAATGTTAGCGGGGGGCTCCTACAATGAGCAGTTCTTC	TRBD2	.	TRBV18	TRBJ2-1
CASSPNTGGAYEQYF	TGTGCCAGCAGTCCTAATACAGGGGGCGCGTACGAGCAGTACTTC	TRBD1	.	TRBV27	TRBJ2-7
CASSFLTGGNGYTF	TGTGCCAGCAGTTTTCTGACAGGGGGCAATGGCTACACCTTC	TRBD1	.	TRBV27	TRBJ1-2
CARGGPPTDTQYF	TGTGCCAGGGGCGGGCCACCCACAGATACGCAGTATTTT	.	few	TRBV6-4	TRBJ2-3